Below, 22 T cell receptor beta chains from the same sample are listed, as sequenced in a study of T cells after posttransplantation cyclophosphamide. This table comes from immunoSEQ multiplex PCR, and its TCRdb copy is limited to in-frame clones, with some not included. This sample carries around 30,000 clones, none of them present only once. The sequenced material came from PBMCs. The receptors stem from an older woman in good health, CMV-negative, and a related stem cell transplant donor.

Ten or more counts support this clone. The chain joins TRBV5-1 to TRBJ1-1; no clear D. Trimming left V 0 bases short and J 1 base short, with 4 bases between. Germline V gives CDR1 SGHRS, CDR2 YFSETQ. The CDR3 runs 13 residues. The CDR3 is CASSLAGNTEAFF. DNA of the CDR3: TGCGCCAGCAGCTTGGCCGGGAACACTGAAGCTTTCTTT.

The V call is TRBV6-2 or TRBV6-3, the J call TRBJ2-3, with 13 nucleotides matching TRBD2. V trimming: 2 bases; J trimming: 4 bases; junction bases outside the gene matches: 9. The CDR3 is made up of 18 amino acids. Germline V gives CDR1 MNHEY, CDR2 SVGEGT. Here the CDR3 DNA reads TGTGCCAGCAGTTACGCGCCAGAACTAGCGGGGGGGCCAGATACGCAGTATTTT. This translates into CASSYAPELAGGPDTQYF.

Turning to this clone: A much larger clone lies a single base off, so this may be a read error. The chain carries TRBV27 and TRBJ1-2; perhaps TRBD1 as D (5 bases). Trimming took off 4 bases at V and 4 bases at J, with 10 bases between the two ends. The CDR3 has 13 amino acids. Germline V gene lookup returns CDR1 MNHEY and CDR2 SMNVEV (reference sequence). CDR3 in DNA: TGTGCCAGCAGTTCAGGGAACGGCTATGGCTACACCTTC. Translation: CASSSGNGYGYTF.

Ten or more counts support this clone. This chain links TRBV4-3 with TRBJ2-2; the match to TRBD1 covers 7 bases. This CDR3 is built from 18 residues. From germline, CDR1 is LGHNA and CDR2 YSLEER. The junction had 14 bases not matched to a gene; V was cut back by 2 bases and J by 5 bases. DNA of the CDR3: TGCGCCAGCAGCCAACTACCCTACAGGGACAGACTGACCGGGGAGCTGTTTTTT. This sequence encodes CASSQLPYRDRLTGELFF.

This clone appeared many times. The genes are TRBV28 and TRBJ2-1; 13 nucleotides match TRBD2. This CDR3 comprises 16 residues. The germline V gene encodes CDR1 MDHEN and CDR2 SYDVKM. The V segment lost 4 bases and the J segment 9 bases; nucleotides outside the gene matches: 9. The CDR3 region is CASSSSGTSGNGEQFF. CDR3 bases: TGTGCCAGCAGTTCCTCCGGGACTAGCGGGAATGGTGAGCAGTTCTTC.

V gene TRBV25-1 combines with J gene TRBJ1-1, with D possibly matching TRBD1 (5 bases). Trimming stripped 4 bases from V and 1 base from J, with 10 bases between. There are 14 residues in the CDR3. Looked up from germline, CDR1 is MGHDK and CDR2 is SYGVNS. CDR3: CASSAGGGNTEAFF. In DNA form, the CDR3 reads TGTGCCAGCAGTGCTGGGGGGGGGAACACTGAAGCTTTCTTT.

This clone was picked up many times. In DNA form, the CDR3 reads TGTGCCAGTAGTATAACTCTAGCGGGGTCCTACAATGAGCAGTTCTTC. Its translation: CASSITLAGSYNEQFF. The V and J genes are TRBV19 and TRBJ2-1, with 9 positions matching TRBD2. Germline CDR1 reads LNHDA; CDR2 reads SQIVND (reference sequence). Unmatched junction bases numbered 3, after V lost 2 bases and J lost 1 base. This CDR3 contains 16 residues.

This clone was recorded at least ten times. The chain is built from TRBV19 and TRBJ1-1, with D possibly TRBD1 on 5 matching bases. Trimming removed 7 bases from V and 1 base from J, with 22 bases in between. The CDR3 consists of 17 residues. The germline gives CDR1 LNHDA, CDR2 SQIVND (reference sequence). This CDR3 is CASTPQWGVAGNTEAFF. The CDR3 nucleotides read TGTGCCAGTACCCCCCAGTGGGGGGTAGCGGGGAACACTGAAGCTTTCTTT.

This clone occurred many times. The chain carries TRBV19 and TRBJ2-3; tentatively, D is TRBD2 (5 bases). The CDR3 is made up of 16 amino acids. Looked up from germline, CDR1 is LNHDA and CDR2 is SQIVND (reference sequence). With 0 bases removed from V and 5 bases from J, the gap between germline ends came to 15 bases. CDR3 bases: TGTGCCAGTAGTATAGATCGCAGCGGTAAGCTAGATACGCAGTATTTT. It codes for CASSIDRSGKLDTQYF.

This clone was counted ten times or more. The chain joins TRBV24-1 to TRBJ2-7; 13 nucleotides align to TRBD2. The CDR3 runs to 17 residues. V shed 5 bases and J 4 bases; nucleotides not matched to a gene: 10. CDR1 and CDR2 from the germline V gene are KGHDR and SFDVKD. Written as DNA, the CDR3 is TGTGCCACCAGTGGTGTGACTAGCGGGGGGAATCTGTACGAGCAGTACTTC. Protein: CATSGVTSGGNLYEQYF.

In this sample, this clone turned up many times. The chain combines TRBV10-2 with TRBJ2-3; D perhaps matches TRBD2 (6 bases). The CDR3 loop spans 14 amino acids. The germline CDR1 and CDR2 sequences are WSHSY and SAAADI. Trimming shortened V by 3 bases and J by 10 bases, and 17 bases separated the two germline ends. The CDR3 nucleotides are TGCGCCAGCAGTGATAGGACTATGTCCGATGCGCAGTATTTT. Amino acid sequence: CASSDRTMSDAQYF.

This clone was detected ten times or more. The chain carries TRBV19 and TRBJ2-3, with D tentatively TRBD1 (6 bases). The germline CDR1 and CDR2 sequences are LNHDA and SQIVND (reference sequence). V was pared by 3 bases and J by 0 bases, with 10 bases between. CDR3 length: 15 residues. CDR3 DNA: TGTGCCAGTAGTATTGGCAGGGGAAGCACAGATACGCAGTATTTT. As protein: CASSIGRGSTDTQYF.

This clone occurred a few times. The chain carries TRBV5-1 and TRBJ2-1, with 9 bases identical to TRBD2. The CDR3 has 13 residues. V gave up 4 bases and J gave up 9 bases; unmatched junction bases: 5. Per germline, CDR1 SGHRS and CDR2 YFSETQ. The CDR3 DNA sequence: TGCGCCAGCAGCCCCGGGACTAGCTCTGAGCAGTTCTTC. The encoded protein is CASSPGTSSEQFF.

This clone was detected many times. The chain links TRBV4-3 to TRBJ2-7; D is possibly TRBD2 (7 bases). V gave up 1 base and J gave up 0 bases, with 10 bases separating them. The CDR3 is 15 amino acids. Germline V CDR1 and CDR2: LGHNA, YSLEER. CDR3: CASSQGGGLSYEQYF. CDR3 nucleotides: TGCGCCAGCAGCCAAGGGGGGGGGCTCTCCTACGAGCAGTACTTC.

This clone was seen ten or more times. The CDR3 sequence: CATWGGVWRQPQHF. CDR3 sequence (DNA): TGTGCCACTTGGGGGGGGGTCTGGCGCCAGCCCCAGCATTTT. The genes are TRBV10-3 and TRBJ1-5; D perhaps matches TRBD1 (5 bases). V lost 10 bases to trimming and J lost 7 bases, with 20 bases between them. The CDR3 covers 14 residues. Germline V gene sequence: CDR1 ENHRY, CDR2 SYGVKD.

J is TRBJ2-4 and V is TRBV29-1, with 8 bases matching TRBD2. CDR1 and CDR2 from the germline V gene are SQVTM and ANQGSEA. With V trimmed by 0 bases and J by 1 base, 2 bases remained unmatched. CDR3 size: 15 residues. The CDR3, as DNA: TGCAGCGTTGAAGAGCAGCGGGGGGCCAAAAACATTCAGTACTTC. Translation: CSVEEQRGAKNIQYF.

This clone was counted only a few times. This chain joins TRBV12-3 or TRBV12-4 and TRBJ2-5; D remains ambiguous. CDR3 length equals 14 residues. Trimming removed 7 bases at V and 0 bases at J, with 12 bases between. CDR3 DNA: TGTGCCAGCACCCGAAGCAAAAACCAAGAGACCCAGTACTTC. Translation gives CASTRSKNQETQYF.

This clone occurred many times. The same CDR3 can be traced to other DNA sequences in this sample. The DNA for the CDR3 is TGTGCCACCAGTGCAGGGGGCTCAAACTCTGGGGCCAACGTCCTGACTTTC. Its protein product is CATSAGGSNSGANVLTF. The chain combines TRBV24-1 with TRBJ2-6; 8 bases are a match to TRBD1. This CDR3 has 17 residues. The junction had 5 bases not matched to a gene; V was cut back by 5 bases and J by 0 bases. Germline CDR1 and CDR2: KGHDR and SFDVKD.

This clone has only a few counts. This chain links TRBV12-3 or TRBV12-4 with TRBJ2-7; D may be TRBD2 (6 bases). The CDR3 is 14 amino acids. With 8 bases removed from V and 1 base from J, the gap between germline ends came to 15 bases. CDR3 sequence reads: CASSKAGKSYEQYF. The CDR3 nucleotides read TGTGCCAGCTCGAAAGCGGGCAAGTCCTACGAGCAGTACTTC.

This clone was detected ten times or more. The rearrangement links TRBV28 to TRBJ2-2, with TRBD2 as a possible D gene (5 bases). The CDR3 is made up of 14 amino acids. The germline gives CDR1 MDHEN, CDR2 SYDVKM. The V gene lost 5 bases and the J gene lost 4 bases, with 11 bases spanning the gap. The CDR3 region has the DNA TGTGCCAGCAGTAGGCTAGCTGGCACCGGGGAGCTGTTTTTT. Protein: CASSRLAGTGELFF.

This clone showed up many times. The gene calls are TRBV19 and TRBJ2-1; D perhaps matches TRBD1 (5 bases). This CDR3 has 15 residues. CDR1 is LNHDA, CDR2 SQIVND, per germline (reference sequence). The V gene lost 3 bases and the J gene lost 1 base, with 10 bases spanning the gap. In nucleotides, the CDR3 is TGTGCCAGTAGTATTGTGGACAATTCCTACAATGAGCAGTTCTTC. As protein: CASSIVDNSYNEQFF.

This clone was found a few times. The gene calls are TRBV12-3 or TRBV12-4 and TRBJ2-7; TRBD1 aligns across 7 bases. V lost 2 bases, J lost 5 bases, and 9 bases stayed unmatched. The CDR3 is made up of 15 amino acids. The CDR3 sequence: CASSLRGGPYDEQYF. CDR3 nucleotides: TGTGCCAGCAGTTTAAGAGGGGGCCCTTATGACGAGCAGTACTTC.